This passage covers 22 T cell receptor beta chains from one sample sequenced in a study of blood T cell repertoires in COVID-19. Sequencing used immunoSEQ multiplex PCR; TCRdb keeps in-frame clones, though not all of them. The table includes tens of thousands of clones, 80% to 85% detected once. Material: peripheral blood. The receptors were sampled from a woman aged 55-69 years with acute or convalescent COVID-19.

The chain carries TRBV3-1 (or the pseudogene TRBV3-2) and TRBJ1-1; 11 nucleotides match TRBD1. Germline CDR1 reads LGHDT; CDR2 reads YNNKEL (reference sequence). This CDR3 is built from 15 residues. V trimming: 1 base; J trimming: 4 bases; junction bases outside the gene matches: 2. The CDR3 region is CASSQGGTGGTEAFF. In nucleotides, the CDR3 is TGTGCCAGCAGCCAAGGAGGGACAGGGGGCACTGAAGCTTTCTTT.

V gene TRBV23-1 combines with J gene TRBJ1-1; D ambiguous. TRBV23-1 is marked as an open reading frame, function uncertain. The V and J ends lost 3 bases and 1 base respectively, with 9 bases between them. The CDR3 has 14 amino acids. CDR3 residues: CASSHNNRNTEAFF. CDR3 nucleotides: TGCGCCAGCAGTCATAATAACAGGAACACTGAAGCTTTCTTT.

CDR3 nucleotide sequence: TGTGCCAGCAGCTTAGCAGTTGGGGGGACGAAAGCTTTCTTT. Its translation is CASSLAVGGTKAFF. The chain employs TRBV13 and TRBJ1-1; tentative D call: TRBD1 (5 bases). Trimming cost V 1 base and J 9 bases, with 15 bases left between them. CDR3 length equals 14 residues. Germline V gene lookup returns CDR1 PRHDT and CDR2 FYEKMQ (reference sequence).

The chain has TRBV28 and TRBJ1-2; D perhaps matches TRBD1 (5 bases). Germline CDR1 and CDR2: MDHEN and SYDVKM. V was pared by 8 bases and J by 5 bases, with 30 bases between. The CDR3 loop spans 18 amino acids. In DNA, the CDR3 is TGTGCCAGCTGGGCAGGCGGCCAGGGCGTGGCGGACGGTTATGGCTACACCTTC. This encodes CASWAGGQGVADGYGYTF.

The CDR3: CASSLDGGFEKLFF. CDR3 sequence (DNA): TGTGCCAGCAGCTTGGACGGGGGTTTCGAAAAACTGTTTTTT. The V call is TRBV5-4, the J call TRBJ1-4, with TRBD1 as a possible D gene (5 bases). The ends were cut back, 0 bases at V and 8 bases at J, with 11 bases in the middle. The germline CDR1 and CDR2 sequences are SGHNT and YYREEE (reference sequence). This CDR3 contains 14 residues.

This clone was seen more than once but under ten times. The chain combines TRBV18 with TRBJ1-1; 9 bases agree with TRBD1. V was pared by 2 bases and J by 2 bases, with 6 bases of the junction left unmatched. Looked up from germline, CDR1 is KGHSH and CDR2 is LQKENI. This CDR3 spans 16 amino acids. CDR3 sequence reads: CASSPGTGKTNTEAFF. The CDR3, as DNA: TGTGCCAGCTCACCAGGGACAGGGAAAACCAACACTGAAGCTTTCTTT.

The chain couples TRBV19 to TRBJ1-2; D is perhaps TRBD1 (5 bases). Germline V gene lookup returns CDR1 LNHDA and CDR2 SQIVND (reference sequence). Trimming removed 4 bases from V and 4 bases from J, with 19 bases in between. The CDR3 sequence is 16 residues long. CDR3 region: CASSTTGGGLAYGYTF. Written as DNA, the CDR3 is TGTGCCAGTAGTACCACAGGTGGAGGGTTGGCCTATGGCTACACCTTC.

The chain combines TRBV10-3 with TRBJ2-7; D is perhaps TRBD2 (6 bases). The germline V gene encodes CDR1 ENHRY and CDR2 SYGVKD. V lost 4 bases and J lost 1, with 8 bases in between. CDR3 length: 13 residues. CDR3 sequence (DNA): TGTGCCATCAGTGGTAGCGGATCCTACGAGCAGTACTTC. Protein sequence: CAISGSGSYEQYF.

The gene calls are TRBV30 and TRBJ1-5; possibly TRBD1 for D (5 bases). This CDR3 is built from 14 residues. The germline CDR1 and CDR2 sequences are GTSNPN and SVGIG (reference sequence). V lost 0 bases to trimming and J lost 4 bases, with 10 bases between them. CDR3 amino acids: CAWSVLSGNQPQHF. As DNA, the CDR3 is TGTGCCTGGAGTGTACTGTCAGGGAATCAGCCCCAGCATTTT.

V gene TRBV6-5 combines with J gene TRBJ1-3; no reliable D call. Germline lookup yields CDR1 MNHEY and CDR2 SVGAGI. Deletions cut 2 bases from V and 1 base from J, with 9 bases between. CDR3 length: 15 residues. The CDR3, as DNA: TGTGCCAGCAGTTACGAGAATGGTTCTGGAAACACCATATATTTT. Residues: CASSYENGSGNTIYF.

The V gene is TRBV18, the J gene TRBJ2-2; 7 bases map to TRBD2. CDR1 and CDR2 (germline): KGHSH, LQKENI. The CDR3 extends over 20 amino acids. After removal of 2 bases from V and 3 bases from J, the junction contained 18 bases not matched to a gene. The CDR3 reads CASSPGVELALARDTGELFF. CDR3 bases: TGTGCCAGCTCACCAGGAGTGGAACTAGCGCTAGCGCGCGACACCGGGGAGCTGTTTTTT.

There are a few counts of this clone. The chain uses TRBV6-2 or TRBV6-3 and TRBJ2-7; weak D call: TRBD1 (7 bases). Germline V gene lookup returns CDR1 MNHEY and CDR2 SVGEGT. The CDR3 has 14 amino acids. Deletions cut 2 bases from V and 6 bases from J, with 14 bases between. CDR3 loop: CASSYRSGGREQYF. The CDR3, as DNA: TGTGCCAGCAGTTACCGGTCAGGGGGGCGCGAGCAGTACTTC.

The chain couples TRBV2 to TRBJ2-2, with a tentative D call TRBD2 (6 bases). V lost 6 bases, J lost 7 bases, and 6 bases lay in between. CDR1 is SNHLY and CDR2 is FYNNEI in the germline V gene. The CDR3 covers 11 residues. The CDR3 spells CASRTSGELFF. As DNA, the CDR3 is TGTGCCAGCAGGACTAGCGGGGAGCTGTTTTTT.

CDR3 region: CASSPPLNQPQHF. The DNA of the CDR3 is TGTGCCAGCAGCCCTCCACTGAATCAGCCCCAGCATTTT. This chain links TRBV28 with TRBJ1-5, with D hard to call. Germline CDR1 is MDHEN and CDR2 is SYDVKM. Trimming shortened V by 6 bases and J by 4 bases, and 10 bases separated the two germline ends. The CDR3 contains 13 residues.

V and J are TRBV7-9 and TRBJ2-7; 7 bases line up with TRBD2. The J segment lost 6 bases and the V segment lost 5 bases, leaving 13 bases of the junction unmatched. The CDR3 runs to 15 residues. Germline CDR1 and CDR2: SEHNR and FQNEAQ (reference sequence). Written as DNA, the CDR3 is TGTGCCAGCAGCCCACCGGGGAGATCGGGGGGCGAGCAGTACTTC. Its translation is CASSPPGRSGGEQYF.

The rearrangement links TRBV4-2 to TRBJ2-7, with 9 bases aligning to TRBD2. The CDR3 contains 16 residues. Germline V gene sequence: CDR1 LGHNA, CDR2 YNFKEQ. V lost 1 base, J lost 2 bases, and 6 bases stayed unmatched. This CDR3 reads CASSQVSGRATYEQYF. In nucleotides, the CDR3 is TGTGCCAGCAGCCAAGTTAGCGGGAGAGCCACCTACGAGCAGTACTTC.

The genes are TRBV4-1 and TRBJ1-4, with D tentatively TRBD1 (5 bases). The CDR3 extends over 15 amino acids. Germline assignment: CDR1 MGHRA and CDR2 YSYEKL. With 0 bases removed from V and 8 bases from J, the gap between germline ends came to 13 bases. The CDR3 coding sequence is TGCGCCAGCAGCCAAGAGGACGGGGGAGTAGAAAAACTGTTTTTT. Residues: CASSQEDGGVEKLFF.

This clone was detected only a few times. For the CDR3, the DNA is TGTGCCAGCAGCCTCAGGTACCAAGAGACCCAGTACTTC. Protein sequence: CASSLRYQETQYF. J is TRBJ2-5 and V is TRBV4-2; D is ambiguous. This CDR3 contains 13 residues. The ends were cut back, 4 bases at V and 0 bases at J, with 6 bases in the middle. Germline V CDR1 and CDR2: LGHNA, YNFKEQ.

This clone was seen once. V is TRBV18 and J is TRBJ2-7; a weak D match, TRBD1 (6 bases). Trimming left V 3 bases short and J 4 bases short, with 13 bases between. There are 14 residues in the CDR3. The germline V gene has CDR1 KGHSH and CDR2 LQKENI. The CDR3 DNA sequence: TGTGCCAGCTCACCGTCCCGACAGGAGTACGAGCAGTACTTC. This sequence encodes CASSPSRQEYEQYF.

This chain uses TRBV2 with TRBJ1-1; 8 bases line up with TRBD1. With 8 bases clipped from V and 5 bases from J, the junction kept 7 bases outside the gene matches. CDR1 SNHLY and CDR2 FYNNEI come from the germline V gene. This CDR3 is built from 13 residues. The CDR3 sequence: CASPSQGVTEAFF. As DNA, the CDR3 is TGTGCCAGCCCCTCACAGGGGGTAACTGAAGCTTTCTTT.

The J gene is TRBJ2-3, the V gene TRBV7-3, with 8 bases fitting TRBD2. V lost 2 bases, J lost 7 bases, and 2 bases stayed unmatched. Germline loops: CDR1 SGHTA, CDR2 FQGTGA. The CDR3 runs 13 residues. The CDR3 coding sequence is TGTGCCAGCAGCTTAGCGGGGGGCCATACGCAGTATTTT. Amino acid sequence: CASSLAGGHTQYF.

This clone was found a few times. This chain joins TRBV5-1 and TRBJ2-2, with 10 bases lining up with TRBD2. In germline, CDR1 is SGHRS, CDR2 YFSETQ. The CDR3 runs 15 residues. V lost 5 bases to trimming and J lost 3 bases; unmatched junction nucleotides: 4. The CDR3 protein is CASRPSGGYTGELFF. The DNA for the CDR3 is TGCGCCAGCAGGCCTAGCGGGGGATACACCGGGGAGCTGTTTTTT. Using reference TRBV5-1 and TRBJ2-2 for the parts outside the CDR3, the full variable domain is KAGVTQTPRYLIKTRGQQVTLSCSPISGHRSVSWYQQTPGQGLQFLFEYFSETQRNKGNFPGRFSGRQFSNSRSEMNVSTLELGDSALYLCASRPSGGYTGELFFGEGSRLTVL.